A single sample is the source of the 13 T cell receptor beta chains below, sequenced in a study of blood T cell repertoires in COVID-19. Profiling relied on immunoSEQ multiplex PCR, and the TCRdb table lists in-frame clones only, not all of them. The sample has around 170,000 clones; 70% to 80% are singletons. The sample comprised PBMCs or T cells enriched from blood (not recorded which). All receptors come from a man aged 60-69 years who had been exposed to COVID-19.

Notes on this clone: One end of the junction is discordant with germline, which a read error may explain. The CDR3 nucleotides read TGTGCTAGCAGCTTTCGAGTGGCAGATACGCAGTATTTT. Its translation is CASSFRVADTQYF. The J gene is TRBJ2-3, the V gene TRBV9; D is ambiguous. Germline V gives CDR1 SGDLS, CDR2 YYNGEE. The CDR3 runs to 13 residues.

The chain employs TRBV19 and TRBJ1-1; TRBD1 is a possible D gene (6 bases). Trimming shortened V by 3 bases and J by 6 bases, and 8 bases separated the two germline ends. Germline lookup yields CDR1 LNHDA and CDR2 SQIVND (reference sequence). The CDR3 loop spans 12 amino acids. The DNA for the CDR3 is TGTGCCAGTAGTATTCAGGGGTCTGAAGCTTTCTTT. Amino acids: CASSIQGSEAFF.

The rearrangement joins TRBV9 to TRBJ2-3; D call uncertain. Germline CDR1 SGDLS, CDR2 YYNGEE. The V end was cut by 4 bases, the J end by 1 base, with 10 bases between. This CDR3 is 14 amino acids long. CDR3 region: CASSPNAGTDTQYF. For the CDR3, the DNA is TGTGCCAGCAGCCCTAATGCGGGCACAGATACGCAGTATTTT.

The chain couples TRBV7-3 to TRBJ2-2, with a weak D call TRBD1 (5 bases). V lost 1 base, J lost 2 bases, and 8 bases lay in between. This CDR3 is built from 15 residues. The V gene's germline CDR1 is SGHTA and CDR2 FQGTGA. The CDR3 here is CASSLSGANTGELFF. The CDR3 DNA reads as TGTGCCAGCAGCTTAAGTGGGGCTAACACCGGGGAGCTGTTTTTT.

This chain links TRBV7-9 with TRBJ1-5, with D possibly TRBD1 on 6 matching bases. Germline-derived CDR1 and CDR2 are SEHNR and FQNEAQ (reference sequence). Trimming shortened V by 3 bases and J by 9 bases, and 18 bases separated the two germline ends. The CDR3 runs to 15 residues. This CDR3 is CASSLGHPGLGPQHF. The CDR3 DNA follows: TGTGCCAGCAGCTTGGGACATCCGGGGCTGGGGCCCCAGCATTTT.

V and J are TRBV4-1 and TRBJ2-1; 8 nucleotides match TRBD2. There are 16 residues in the CDR3. Looked up from germline, CDR1 is MGHRA and CDR2 is YSYEKL. V lost 4 bases to trimming and J lost 10 bases; unmatched junction nucleotides: 15. CDR3 nucleotide sequence: TGCGCCAGCAGCCGCCTTCCGGGACTAGGGGTCGGGGAGCAGTTCTTC. Its translation: CASSRLPGLGVGEQFF.

V usage is TRBV28 and J usage is TRBJ2-5, with D possibly matching TRBD1 (5 bases). The CDR3 contains 13 residues. With 4 bases removed from V and 5 bases from J, the gap between germline ends came to 11 bases. CDR1 MDHEN and CDR2 SYDVKM come from the germline V gene. CDR3 in amino acids: CASSWGLKETQYF. The CDR3, as DNA: TGTGCCAGCAGTTGGGGCCTCAAGGAGACCCAGTACTTC.

The rearrangement joins TRBV28 to TRBJ2-7, with TRBD1 as a possible D gene (6 bases). Between the trimmed V and J ends, which lost 2 bases and 0 bases, there was a span of 32 bases. The CDR3 runs 22 residues. Germline values: CDR1 MDHEN, CDR2 SYDVKM. CDR3 protein: CASSLGRGFSQHGQLSSYEQYF. In DNA form, the CDR3 reads TGTGCCAGCAGTTTAGGCCGGGGCTTTTCCCAGCATGGACAGCTGAGCTCCTACGAGCAGTACTTC.

The table lists this clone with a count of one. The rearrangement links TRBV7-9 to TRBJ1-4, with D perhaps matching TRBD1 (6 bases). The CDR3 covers 15 residues. Trimming shortened V by 2 bases and J by 7 bases, and 14 bases separated the two germline ends. Germline V gene data show CDR1 as SEHNR and CDR2 as FQNEAQ (reference sequence). CDR3 DNA sequence: TGTGCCAGCAGCTTATCTTCGGCAGGGGCTGAAAAACTGTTTTTT. Translation: CASSLSSAGAEKLFF.

The CDR3 here is CASTTLDWPTEAFF. The DNA of the CDR3 is TGTGCCAGCACTACCCTGGACTGGCCGACTGAAGCTTTCTTT. J is TRBJ1-1 and V is TRBV27; D ambiguous. CDR3 length: 14 residues. The V end was cut by 7 bases, the J end by 5 bases, with 17 bases between. Germline V gene data show CDR1 as MNHEY and CDR2 as SMNVEV (reference sequence).

This clone was picked up one time. The gene calls are TRBV2 and TRBJ1-1; TRBD1 is a possible D gene (5 bases). V lost 1 base to trimming and J lost 9 bases, with 18 bases between them. The CDR3 is 15 amino acids. CDR1 and CDR2 from the germline V gene are SNHLY and FYNNEI. CDR3 nucleotide sequence: TGTGCCAGCAGTGAAGAAGGGCCGTCGGGGGGAAAAGCTTTCTTT. It translates to CASSEEGPSGGKAFF.

The genes are TRBV28 and TRBJ1-2; 7 bases map to TRBD1. Per germline, CDR1 MDHEN and CDR2 SYDVKM. V shed 7 bases and J 4 bases; nucleotides not matched to a gene: 0. The CDR3 has 11 residues. The CDR3 protein is CASKGAYGYTF. The CDR3 nucleotides read TGTGCCAGCAAGGGGGCCTATGGCTACACCTTC.

The chain links TRBV2 to TRBJ1-4; D not certain. In germline, CDR1 is SNHLY, CDR2 FYNNEI. The CDR3 has 14 residues. Trimming removed 7 bases from V and 7 bases from J, with 16 bases in between. In DNA form, the CDR3 reads TGTGCCAGCACCGCTCGAGGGAGCGGTGAAAAACTGTTTTTT. Translating gives CASTARGSGEKLFF. The full variable domain, with the rest looked up from reference TRBV2 and TRBJ1-4, is EPEVTQTPSHQVTQMGQEVILRCVPISNHLYFYWYRQILGQKVEFLVSFYNNEISEKSEIFDDQFSVERPDGSNFTLKIRSTKLEDSAMYFCASTARGSGEKLFFGSGTQLSVL.